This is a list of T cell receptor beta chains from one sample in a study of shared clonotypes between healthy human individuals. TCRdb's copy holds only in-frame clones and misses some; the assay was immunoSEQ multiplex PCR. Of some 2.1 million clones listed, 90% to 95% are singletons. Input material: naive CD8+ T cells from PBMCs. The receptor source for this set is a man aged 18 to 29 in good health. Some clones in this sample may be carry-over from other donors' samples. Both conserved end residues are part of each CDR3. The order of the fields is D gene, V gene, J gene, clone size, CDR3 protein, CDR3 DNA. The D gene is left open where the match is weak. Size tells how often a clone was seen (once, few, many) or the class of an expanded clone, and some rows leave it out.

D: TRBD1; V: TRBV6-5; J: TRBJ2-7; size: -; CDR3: CASSYSSGQRHYEQYF; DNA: TGTGCCAGCAGTTACTCATCGGGACAGCGCCACTACGAGCAGTACTTC
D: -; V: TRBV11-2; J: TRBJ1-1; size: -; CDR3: CASNPTFGPEAFF; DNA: TGTGCCAGCAATCCAACCTTCGGGCCTGAAGCTTTCTTT
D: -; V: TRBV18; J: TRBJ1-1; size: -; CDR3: CASSPPVLEPNTEAFF; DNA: TGTGCCAGCTCACCACCGGTTCTGGAACCGAACACTGAAGCTTTCTTT
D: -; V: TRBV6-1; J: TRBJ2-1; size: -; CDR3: CARPITSSSNEQFF; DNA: TGTGCCAGACCTATTACTAGCAGCTCCAATGAGCAGTTCTTC
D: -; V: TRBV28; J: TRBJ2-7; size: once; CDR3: CASSFRGLDEQYF; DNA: TGTGCCAGCAGTTTTAGAGGTCTCGACGAGCAGTACTTC
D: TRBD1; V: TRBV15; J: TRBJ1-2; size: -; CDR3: CATRDRADYGYTF; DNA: TGTGCCACCAGGGACAGGGCGGACTATGGCTACACCTTC
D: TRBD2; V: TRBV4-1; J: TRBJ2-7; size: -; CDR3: CASSPVAREGTYEQYF; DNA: TGCGCCAGCAGCCCCGTAGCGCGGGAGGGGACCTACGAGCAGTACTTC
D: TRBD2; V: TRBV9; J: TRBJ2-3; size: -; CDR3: CASSVAGRVDTQYF; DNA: TGTGCCAGCAGCGTAGCCGGGAGGGTCGATACGCAGTATTTT
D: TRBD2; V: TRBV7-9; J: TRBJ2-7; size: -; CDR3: CASSLMREGLHEQYF; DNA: TGTGCCAGCAGCTTAATGCGGGAGGGCCTCCACGAGCAGTACTTC
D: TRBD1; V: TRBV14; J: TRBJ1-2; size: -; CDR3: CASSQEDRGYGYTF; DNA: TGTGCCAGCAGCCAAGAAGACAGGGGCTATGGCTACACCTTC
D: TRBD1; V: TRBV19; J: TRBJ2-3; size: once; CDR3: CASSRTGGLTDTQYF; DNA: TGTGCCAGTAGCCGGACAGGGGGCCTCACAGATACGCAGTATTTT
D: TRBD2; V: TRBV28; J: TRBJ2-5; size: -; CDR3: CASSLGLAGGQETQYF; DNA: TGTGCCAGCAGTTTAGGTTTAGCGGGAGGGCAAGAGACCCAGTACTTC
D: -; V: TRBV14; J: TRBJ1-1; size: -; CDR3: CASSQVPKSEAFF; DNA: TGTGCCAGCAGCCAAGTTCCCAAGTCTGAAGCTTTCTTT
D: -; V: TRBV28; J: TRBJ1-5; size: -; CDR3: CASSLRPRVGVGANQPQHF; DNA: TGTGCCAGCAGTTTAAGGCCTCGTGTGGGGGTGGGGGCAAATCAGCCCCAGCATTTT
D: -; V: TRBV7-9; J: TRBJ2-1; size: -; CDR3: CASSVTEGSYNEQFF; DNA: TGTGCCAGCAGCGTGACCGAGGGCTCCTACAATGAGCAGTTCTTC